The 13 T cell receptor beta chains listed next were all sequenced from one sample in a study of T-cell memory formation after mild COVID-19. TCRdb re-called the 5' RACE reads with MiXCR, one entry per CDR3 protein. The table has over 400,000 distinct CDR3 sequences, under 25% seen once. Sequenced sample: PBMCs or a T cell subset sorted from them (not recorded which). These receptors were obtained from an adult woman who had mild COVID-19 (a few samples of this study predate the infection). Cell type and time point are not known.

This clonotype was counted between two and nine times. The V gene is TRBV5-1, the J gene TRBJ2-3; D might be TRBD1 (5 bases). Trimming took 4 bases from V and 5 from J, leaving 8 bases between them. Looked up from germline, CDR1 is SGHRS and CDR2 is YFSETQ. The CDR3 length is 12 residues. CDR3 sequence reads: CASSAGKDTQYF. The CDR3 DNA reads TGCGCCAGCAGCGCAGGGAAAGATACGCAGTATTTT.

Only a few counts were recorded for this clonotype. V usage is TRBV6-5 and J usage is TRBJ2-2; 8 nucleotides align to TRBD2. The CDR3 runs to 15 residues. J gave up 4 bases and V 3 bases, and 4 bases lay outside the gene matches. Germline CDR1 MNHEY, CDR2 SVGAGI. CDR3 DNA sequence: TGTGCCAGCAGTTATATTAGCGGGGCCACCGGGGAGCTGTTTTTT. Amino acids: CASSYISGATGELFF.

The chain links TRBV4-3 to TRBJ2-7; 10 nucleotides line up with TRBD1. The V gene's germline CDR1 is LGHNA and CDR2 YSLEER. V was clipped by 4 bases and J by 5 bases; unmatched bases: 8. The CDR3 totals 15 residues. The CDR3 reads CASSLQWTGGDEQYF. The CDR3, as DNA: TGCGCCAGCAGCCTGCAGTGGACAGGGGGGGACGAGCAGTACTTC.

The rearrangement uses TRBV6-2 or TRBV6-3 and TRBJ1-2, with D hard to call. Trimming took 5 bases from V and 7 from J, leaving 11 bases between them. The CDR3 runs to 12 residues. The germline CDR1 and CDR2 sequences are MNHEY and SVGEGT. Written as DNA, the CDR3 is TGTGCCAGCAGTGGCAGGTTTCCTGGCTACACCTTC. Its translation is CASSGRFPGYTF.

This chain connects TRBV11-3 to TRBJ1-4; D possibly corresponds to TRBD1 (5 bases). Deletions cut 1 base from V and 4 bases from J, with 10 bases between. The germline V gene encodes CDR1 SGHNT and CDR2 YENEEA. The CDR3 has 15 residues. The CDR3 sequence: CASSLGRGLNEKLFF. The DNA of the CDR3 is TGTGCCAGCAGCTTAGGTCGGGGCCTTAATGAAAAACTGTTTTTT.

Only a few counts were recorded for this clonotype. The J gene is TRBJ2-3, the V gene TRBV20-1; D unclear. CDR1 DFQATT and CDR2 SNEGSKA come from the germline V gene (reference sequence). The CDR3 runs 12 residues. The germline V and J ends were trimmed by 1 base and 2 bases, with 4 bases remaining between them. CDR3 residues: CSARVDTDTQYF. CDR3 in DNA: TGCAGTGCTAGAGTCGACACAGATACGCAGTATTTT.

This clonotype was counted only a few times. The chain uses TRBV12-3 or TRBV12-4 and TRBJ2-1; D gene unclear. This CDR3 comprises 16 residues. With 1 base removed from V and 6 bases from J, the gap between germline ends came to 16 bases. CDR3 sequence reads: CASSLEITSRVNEQFF. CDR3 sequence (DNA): TGTGCCAGCAGTTTAGAGATTACCTCGAGAGTCAATGAGCAGTTCTTC.

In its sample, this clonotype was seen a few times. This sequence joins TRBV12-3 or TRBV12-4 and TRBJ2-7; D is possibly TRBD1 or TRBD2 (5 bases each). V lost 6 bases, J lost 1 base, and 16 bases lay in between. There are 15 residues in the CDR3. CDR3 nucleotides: TGTGCCAGCAGCCTTTGGCTGGGGGAGTCCTACGAGCAGTACTTC. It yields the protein CASSLWLGESYEQYF.

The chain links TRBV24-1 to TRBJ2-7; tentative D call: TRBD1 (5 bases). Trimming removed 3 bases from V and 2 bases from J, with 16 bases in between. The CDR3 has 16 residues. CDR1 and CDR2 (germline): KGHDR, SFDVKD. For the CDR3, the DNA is TGTGCCACCAGTGATAGAGACAGCCTTCAAGCCTACGAGCAGTACTTC. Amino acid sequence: CATSDRDSLQAYEQYF.

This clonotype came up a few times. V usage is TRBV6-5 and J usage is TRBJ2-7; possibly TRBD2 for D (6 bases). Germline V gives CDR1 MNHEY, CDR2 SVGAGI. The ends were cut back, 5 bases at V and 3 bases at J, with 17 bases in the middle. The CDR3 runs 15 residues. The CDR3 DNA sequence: TGTGCCAGCAGTCCTGGAGGGTATTCGGACTACGAGCAGTACTTC. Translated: CASSPGGYSDYEQYF.

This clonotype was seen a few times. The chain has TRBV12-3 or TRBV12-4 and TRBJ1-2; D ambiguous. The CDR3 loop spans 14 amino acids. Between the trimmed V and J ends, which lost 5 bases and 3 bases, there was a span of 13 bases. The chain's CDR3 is CASSIRRTDYGYTF. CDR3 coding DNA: TGTGCCAGCAGTATCCGACGGACGGACTATGGCTACACCTTC.

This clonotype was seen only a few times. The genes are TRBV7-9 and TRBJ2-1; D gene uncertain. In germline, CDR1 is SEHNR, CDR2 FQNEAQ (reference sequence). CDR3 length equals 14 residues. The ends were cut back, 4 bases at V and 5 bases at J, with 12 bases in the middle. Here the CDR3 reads CASSSDGNNNEQFF. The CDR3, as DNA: TGTGCCAGCAGCTCGGACGGAAATAACAATGAGCAGTTCTTC.

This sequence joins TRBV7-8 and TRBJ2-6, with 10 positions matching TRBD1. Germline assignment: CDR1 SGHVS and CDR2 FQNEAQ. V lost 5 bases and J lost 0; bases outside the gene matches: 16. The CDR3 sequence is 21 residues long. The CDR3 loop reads CASSIRRRQGAWDSGANVLTF. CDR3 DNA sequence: TGTGCCAGCAGCATACGGCGAAGACAGGGGGCCTGGGACTCTGGGGCCAACGTCCTGACTTTC.